This TCR beta chain emerged from a study of cytomegalovirus exposure and HLA in healthy donors. CDR1 is MNHNS and CDR2 is SASEGT in the germline V gene. Trimming left V 0 bases short and J 4 bases short, with 4 bases between. The CDR3 is made up of 12 amino acids. Researchers ran the PCR with 60 Vbeta and 13 Jbeta primers. Only in-frame clones appear in the TCRdb table, and some are missing; sequencing was by immunoSEQ multiplex PCR. The table includes about 120,000 clones, approximately 71% detected once. The rearrangement links TRBV6-1 to TRBJ2-7, with D hard to call. Sequenced input: PBMCs. The source of this sequence is a woman in her 50s in good health and CMV-seronegative. As DNA, the CDR3 is TGTGCCAGCAGTGAAGCTTATTACGAGCAGTACTTC. This translates into CASSEAYYEQYF.